The subject of this entry is one T cell receptor beta chain. Sequencing was performed with immunoSEQ multiplex PCR; in TCRdb, only in-frame clones are kept and a portion is missing. The table has around 150,000 clones, 85% to 95% seen once. The sample originates from a study of T cell responses to AZD1222 COVID-19 vaccine. The CDR3 sequence is 15 residues long. Looked up from germline, CDR1 is KGHDR and CDR2 is SFDVKD. The ends lost 5 bases at V and 4 bases at J; junction bases unmatched: 6. The chain couples TRBV24-1 to TRBJ2-1; 8 bases line up with TRBD1. The specimen was peripheral blood, collected 28 days after the second AZD1222 dose. This TCR was recovered from an adult who received the AZD1222 COVID-19 vaccine. The CDR3 DNA reads TGTGCCACCAGTGGGACAGGGAGCAAATACAATGAGCAGTTCTTC. Encoded protein: CATSGTGSKYNEQFF.